The 28 T cell receptor beta chains below were found in one sample sequenced in a study of tumor and adjacent non-tumor tissue in lung cancer. The library came from three nested PCR rounds adapted from ARM-PCR protocols. MiXCR, applied by TCRdb to the multiplex PCR reads, yields one record per CDR3 protein. The data contain 70,000 to 80,000 distinct CDR3 sequences, around 77% of them singletons. RNA was extracted from bulk tissue without any cell sorting. The material sequenced was lung tumor tissue. These receptors all stem from a woman aged 40 to 55 with non-small cell lung cancer.

Of note for this clonotype: A much larger clone differs from this one at a single base, so this may be a read error. The CDR3 region has the DNA TGTGCCAGCAGTAACAGGGACTACGAGCAGTACTTC. This sequence encodes CASSNRDYEQYF. The chain employs TRBV13 and TRBJ2-7; possibly TRBD1 for D (6 bases). The CDR3 sequence is 12 residues long. Trimming left V 6 bases short and J 3 bases short, with 9 bases between. Germline values: CDR1 PRHDT, CDR2 FYEKMQ (reference sequence).

As concerns this clonotype: A read error may produce the germline difference seen at one junction end. The chain carries TRBV11-2 and TRBJ1-3, with D uncertain. In germline, CDR1 is SGHAT, CDR2 FQNNGV. This CDR3 spans 12 amino acids. The CDR3 DNA follows: TGTGCCGGCAGCTTGGCGGGGAACACTATATATTTT. Protein: CAGSLAGNTIYF.

This CDR3 is CASSEAAINIQYF. The CDR3 DNA is TGTGCCAGCAGTGAAGCGGCAATAAACATTCAGTACTTC. The rearrangement links TRBV6-1 to TRBJ2-4, with D unresolved. Germline V gene data show CDR1 as MNHNS and CDR2 as SASEGT. The germline V and J ends were trimmed by 0 bases and 6 bases, with 6 bases remaining between them. The CDR3 has 13 residues.

This rearrangement joins TRBV4-1 to TRBJ2-4; 8 positions agree with TRBD1. This CDR3 spans 16 amino acids. Germline CDR1 reads MGHRA; CDR2 reads YSYEKL. In DNA, the CDR3 is TGCACCAACAGTCGAGGACAGGGCCAAGCCAAAAACATTCAGTACTTC. Residues: CTNSRGQGQAKNIQYF.

On this clonotype: A read error may account for a junction end that differs from germline. This chain joins TRBV11-2 and TRBJ2-3; a weak D match, TRBD2 (5 bases). The germline V gene encodes CDR1 SGHAT and CDR2 FQNNGV. The CDR3 extends over 16 amino acids. This CDR3 is CPSGLAFSASTDTQYF. The DNA of the CDR3 is TGTCCCAGCGGCTTAGCGTTTAGCGCTAGCACAGATACGCAGTATTTT. The entire variable domain, with the rest obtained from reference TRBV11-2 and TRBJ2-3, is as follows: EAGVAQSPRYKIIEKRQSVAFWCNPISGHATLYWYQQILGQGPKLLIQFQNNGVVDDSQLPKDRFSAERLKGVDSTLKIQPAKLEDSAVYLCPSGLAFSASTDTQYFGPGTRLTVL.

As concerns this clonotype: A read error may account for a junction end that differs from germline. The rearrangement links TRBV29-1 to TRBJ2-3; maybe TRBD2 (7 bases). This CDR3 contains 14 residues. Germline CDR1 and CDR2: SQVTM and ANQGSEA. CDR3 DNA: TGCAGTGTCACAGGGAGGGATAACACAGATATGCAGTATTTT. As protein: CSVTGRDNTDMQYF.

This chain connects TRBV29-1 to TRBJ2-2, with 8 nucleotides matching TRBD1. Germline lookup yields CDR1 SQVTM and CDR2 ANQGSEA. The CDR3 loop spans 15 amino acids. In nucleotides, the CDR3 is TGCAACGTGCTATCAGGGGGCGGTAACACCGGGGAGCTGTTTTTT. Amino acids: CNVLSGGGNTGELFF.

Worth noting for this clonotype: One end of the junction fails to match germline, which may point to a read error. The chain recombines TRBV30 with TRBJ1-1; D is ambiguous. Germline values: CDR1 GTSNPN, CDR2 SVGIG (reference sequence). This CDR3 region has 18 residues. CDR3 sequence reads: CAWLRSPTRRPGNIEAFF. In DNA, the CDR3 is TGTGCCTGGCTTAGATCCCCGACACGTAGGCCGGGGAACATTGAAGCTTTCTTT.

The chain has TRBV4-2 and TRBJ2-3, with 14 bases aligning to TRBD2. V shed 0 bases and J 8 bases; nucleotides not matched to a gene: 13. Germline assignment: CDR1 LGHNA and CDR2 YNFKEQ. The CDR3 consists of 19 residues. CDR3 protein: CASSQDYGTSGSISGTQYF. CDR3 nucleotides: TGTGCCAGCAGCCAAGATTACGGGACTAGCGGGAGTATTTCAGGTACGCAGTATTTT.

Note on this clonotype: Germline is not matched at one junction end, which may reflect a read error. V and J are TRBV20-1 and TRBJ1-1; 9 nucleotides agree with TRBD1. The CDR3 consists of 16 residues. Germline CDR1 and CDR2: DFQATT and SNEGSKA (reference sequence). Here the CDR3 reads CSATPGTGIMNSEAFF. The DNA of the CDR3 is TGCAGTGCTACCCCCGGGACAGGGATTATGAACTCTGAAGCTTTCTTT.

CDR3 in amino acids: CATRPRDSLWSYTF. CDR3 DNA: TGTGCCACTAGACCCCGGGACAGTTTATGGAGCTACACCTTC. The J gene is TRBJ1-2, the V gene TRBV19, with 7 bases matching TRBD1. The CDR3 loop spans 14 amino acids. Germline lookup yields CDR1 LNHDA and CDR2 SQIVND (reference sequence). V lost 10 bases and J lost 9; bases outside the gene matches: 17. Together with reference TRBV19 and TRBJ1-2, the CDR3 gives the full variable domain: DGGITQSPKYLFRKEGQNVTLSCEQNLNHDAMYWYRQDPGQGLRLIYYSQIVNDFQKGDIAEGYSVSREKKESFPLTVTSAQKNPTAFYLCATRPRDSLWSYTFGSGTRLTVV.

The V gene is TRBV4-1, the J gene TRBJ1-6; a weak D match, TRBD1 (6 bases). CDR1 and CDR2 from the germline V gene are MGHRA and YSYEKL. This CDR3 spans 15 amino acids. Between the trimmed V and J ends, which lost 6 bases and 13 bases, there was a span of 22 bases. The CDR3, as DNA: TGCGCCAGCAGTCGGGGTCCCCGGACAGTTTCGCCCCTCCACTTT. It codes for CASSRGPRTVSPLHF.

The genes are TRBV7-9 and TRBJ2-7; D remains ambiguous. Germline assignment: CDR1 SEHNR and CDR2 FQNEAQ (reference sequence). There are 13 residues in the CDR3. V lost 2 bases and J lost 4, with 9 bases in between. The CDR3 reads CASSLLSTYEQYF. Here the CDR3 DNA reads TGTGCCAGCAGCTTATTGTCCACTTACGAGCAGTACTTC.

On this clonotype: The CDR3 does not end in the conserved phenylalanine or tryptophan, so this is likely a read error. The chain carries TRBV6-6 and TRBJ2-7, with D perhaps TRBD2 (5 bases). CDR1 and CDR2 from the germline V gene are MNHNY and SVGAGI (reference sequence). This CDR3 is built from 15 residues. Trimming shortened V by 5 bases and J by 7 bases, and 21 bases separated the two germline ends. The CDR3 here is CASSVGWLLEREQYL. The CDR3 DNA reads as TGTGCCAGCAGTGTGGGGTGGTTGCTGGAGCGGGAGCAGTACCTC.

The rearrangement uses TRBV9 and TRBJ2-3; TRBD2 aligns across 11 bases. Germline CDR1 and CDR2: SGDLS and YYNGEE. The V and J ends lost 4 bases and 5 bases, in that order; junction bases with no gene match: 9. There are 16 residues in the CDR3. The CDR3 here is CASSPRTSGSVDTQYF. The CDR3 nucleotides are TGTGCCAGCAGCCCGCGGACTAGCGGGTCGGTAGATACGCAGTATTTT.

As concerns this clonotype: Sequence at one end of the junction differs from germline and may be a read error. V and J are TRBV12-3 or TRBV12-4 and TRBJ1-5; D remains unclear. The CDR3 is 14 amino acids. CDR3 amino acids: CASSFLDLNKPQHF. CDR3 DNA: TGTGCCAGTAGTTTCCTAGACCTCAATAAGCCCCAGCATTTT.

For this clonotype: Likely a read error: the CDR3 ends without its conserved phenylalanine or tryptophan. This chain connects TRBV11-2 to TRBJ1-2, with 7 bases identical to TRBD1. Germline V gives CDR1 SGHAT, CDR2 FQNNGV. This CDR3 comprises 16 residues. The CDR3 nucleotides read TGTGCAAGCAGCCCGACGGACAGGAGGCGGATAGATGGCTACACCTCC. The encoded protein is CASSPTDRRRIDGYTS.

This chain joins TRBV11-2 and TRBJ2-1, with D unresolved. This CDR3 region has 16 residues. The V and J ends lost 7 bases and 4 bases respectively, with 20 bases between them. The V gene's germline CDR1 is SGHAT and CDR2 FQNNGV. The CDR3 coding sequence is TGTGCCAGCAACACCCAGTTTGGAAATTCGTACAATGAGCAGTTCTTC. Encoded protein: CASNTQFGNSYNEQFF.

In its sample, this clonotype was seen a few times. One junction end disagrees with the germline gene, perhaps due to a read error. The V and J genes are TRBV11-1 and TRBJ2-5; 15 nucleotides agree with TRBD2. CDR1 SGHAT and CDR2 FQDESV come from the germline V gene (reference sequence). This CDR3 is 18 amino acids long. CDR3 sequence reads: CVSSNGLAGGPVKETQYF. CDR3 DNA sequence: TGTGTCAGCAGCAACGGACTAGCGGGAGGGCCAGTGAAAGAGACCCAGTACTTC.

This sequence joins TRBV4-1 and TRBJ2-1, with no clear D. This CDR3 has 14 residues. Germline values: CDR1 MGHRA, CDR2 YSYEKL. The ends were cut back, 1 base at V and 11 bases at J, with 15 bases in the middle. The CDR3 DNA follows: TGCGCCAGCAGCCAAGGGAAGCGACAAGTGAAGCAGTTCTTC. Translated, it gives CASSQGKRQVKQFF.

This clonotype was observed a handful of times. No conserved phenylalanine or tryptophan ends this CDR3, so it is likely a read error. No DNA is shown, since the ends of the CDR3 on it are uncertain; the CDR3 is the one TCRdb lists. The genes are TRBV28 and TRBJ1-4; TRBD1, the D gene given by the table, was not confirmed from the DNA. Germline V gene data show CDR1 as MDHEN and CDR2 as SYDVKM. The CDR3 length is 16 residues, termini included. This chain's CDR3 is CASSSPHAKTREKPFL.

This chain joins TRBV28 and TRBJ2-7; the D gene is possibly TRBD1 (6 bases). The V end was cut by 7 bases, the J end by 5 bases, with 18 bases between. Germline lookup yields CDR1 MDHEN and CDR2 SYDVKM. The CDR3 totals 14 residues. The CDR3 loop reads CASINRVEGHEQYF. The CDR3 DNA follows: TGTGCCAGCATCAACAGGGTTGAAGGCCACGAGCAGTACTTC. Combining the CDR3 with reference TRBV28 and TRBJ2-7 gives the whole variable domain DVKVTQSSRYLVKRTGEKVFLECVQDMDHENMFWYRQDPGLGLRLIYFSYDVKMKEKGDIPEGYSVSREKKERFSLILESASTNQTSMYLCASINRVEGHEQYFGPGTRLTVT.

A note on this clonotype: At one of its ends the junction is not consistent with the germline gene, which may arise from a read error. The V and J genes are TRBV4-1 and TRBJ2-2; D may be TRBD2 (5 bases). This CDR3 comprises 15 residues. Germline CDR1 and CDR2: MGHRA and YSYEKL. The CDR3 nucleotides are TGCACCAGCAGCCATGGCTACCCCCGCTCCGGGGATCTGTTTTTT. Translated: CTSSHGYPRSGDLFF.

On this clonotype itself: Because the CDR3 is missing its conserved closing phenylalanine or tryptophan, this is likely a read error. The DNA is omitted, as the CDR3 cannot be located on it reliably, and the CDR3 follows TCRdb's listing. The chain has TRBV29-1 and TRBJ2-7; the listed D gene, TRBD1, was not tested against the DNA. CDR1 and CDR2 (germline): SQVTM, ANQGSEA. The CDR3 sequence runs 12 residues, both termini included. The chain's CDR3 is CSVSTGVDEEYI.

V is TRBV11-2 and J is TRBJ2-1; no clear D. Germline CDR1 SGHAT, CDR2 FQNNGV. Between the trimmed V and J ends, which lost 5 bases and 8 bases, there was a span of 16 bases. CDR3 length equals 14 residues. CDR3 amino acids: CASSISGAVDEQFF. The CDR3 DNA sequence: TGTGCCAGCAGCATCTCAGGAGCCGTGGATGAGCAGTTCTTC.

A note on this clonotype: Relative to the germline gene, one junction end is altered; a read error may explain this. The chain carries TRBV6-5 and TRBJ2-7, with 9 bases that match TRBD1. The CDR3 has 15 amino acids. Germline CDR1 reads MNHEY; CDR2 reads SVGAGI. The CDR3 DNA reads TGTGCCAGCAGTAGGCCCGGGACAGGGAACTACGAGCAATACTTC. It encodes CASSRPGTGNYEQYF.

In its sample, this clonotype was seen many times. The rearrangement joins TRBV6-1 to TRBJ1-2, with D maybe TRBD1 (6 bases). Germline CDR1 reads MNHNS; CDR2 reads SASEGT. V lost 1 base and J 4 bases, leaving 10 bases between the germline ends. The CDR3 covers 14 residues. The CDR3 here is CASSEERRGYGYTF. The CDR3 DNA is TGTGCCAGCAGTGAAGAGCGCAGGGGCTATGGCTACACCTTC.

The genes are TRBV7-8 and TRBJ1-2; D is perhaps TRBD1 (5 bases). Trimming stripped 10 bases from V and 4 bases from J, with 16 bases between. The CDR3 spans 13 residues. The germline V gene encodes CDR1 SGHVS and CDR2 FQNEAQ. The CDR3 sequence: CANTSGMRYGYTF. Here the CDR3 DNA reads TGTGCCAATACATCAGGGATGCGCTATGGCTACACCTTC.